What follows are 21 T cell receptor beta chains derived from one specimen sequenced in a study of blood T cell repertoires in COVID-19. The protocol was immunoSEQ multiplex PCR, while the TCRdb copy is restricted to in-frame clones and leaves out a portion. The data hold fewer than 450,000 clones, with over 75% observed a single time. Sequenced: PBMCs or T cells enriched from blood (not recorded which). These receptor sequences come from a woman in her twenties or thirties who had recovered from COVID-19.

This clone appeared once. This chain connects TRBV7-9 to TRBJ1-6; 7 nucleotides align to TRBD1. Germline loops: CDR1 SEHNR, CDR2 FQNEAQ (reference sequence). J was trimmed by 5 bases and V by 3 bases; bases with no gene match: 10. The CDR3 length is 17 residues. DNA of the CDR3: TGTGCCAGCAGCTTCGGACAGGCCGAACTAAATAATTCACCCCTCCACTTT. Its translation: CASSFGQAELNNSPLHF.

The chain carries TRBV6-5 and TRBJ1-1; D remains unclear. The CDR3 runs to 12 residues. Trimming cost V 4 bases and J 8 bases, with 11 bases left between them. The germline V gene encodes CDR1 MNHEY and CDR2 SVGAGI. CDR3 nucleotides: TGTGCCAGCAGTTCCAATAACCAGGAAGCTTTCTTT. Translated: CASSSNNQEAFF.

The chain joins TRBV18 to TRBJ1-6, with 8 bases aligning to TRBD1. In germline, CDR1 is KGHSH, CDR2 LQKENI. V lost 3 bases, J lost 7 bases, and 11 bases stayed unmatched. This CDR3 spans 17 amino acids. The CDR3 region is CASSPSLDRGGNSPLHF. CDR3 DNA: TGTGCCAGCTCACCTAGTCTTGACAGGGGAGGGAATTCACCCCTCCACTTT.

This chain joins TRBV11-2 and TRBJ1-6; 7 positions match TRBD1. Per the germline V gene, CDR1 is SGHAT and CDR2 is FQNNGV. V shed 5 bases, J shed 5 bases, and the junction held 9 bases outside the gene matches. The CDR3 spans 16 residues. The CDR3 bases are TGTGCCAGCAGCGCCACAGGGGCTGCGGATAATTCACCCCTCCACTTT. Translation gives CASSATGAADNSPLHF. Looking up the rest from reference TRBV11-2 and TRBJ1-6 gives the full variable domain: EAGVAQSPRYKIIEKRQSVAFWCNPISGHATLYWYQQILGQGPKLLIQFQNNGVVDDSQLPKDRFSAERLKGVDSTLKIQPAKLEDSAVYLCASSATGAADNSPLHFGNGTRLTVT.

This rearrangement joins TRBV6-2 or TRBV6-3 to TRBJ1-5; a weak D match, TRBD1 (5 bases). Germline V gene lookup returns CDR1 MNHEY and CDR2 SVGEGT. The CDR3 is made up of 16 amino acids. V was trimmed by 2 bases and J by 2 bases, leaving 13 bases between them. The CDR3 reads CASSYARGQGNQPQHF. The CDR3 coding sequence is TGTGCCAGCAGTTACGCAAGGGGTCAAGGCAATCAGCCCCAGCATTTT.

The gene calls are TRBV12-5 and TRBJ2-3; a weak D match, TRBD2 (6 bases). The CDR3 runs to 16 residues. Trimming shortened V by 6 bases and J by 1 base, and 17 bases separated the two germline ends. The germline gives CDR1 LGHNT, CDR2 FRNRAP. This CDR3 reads CASGAGRQDRTDTQYF. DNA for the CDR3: TGTGCTAGTGGGGCGGGAAGGCAGGACCGCACAGATACGCAGTATTTT.

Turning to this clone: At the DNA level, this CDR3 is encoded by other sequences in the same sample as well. In DNA form, the CDR3 reads TGTGCCTCGACAGGGGGCTACGAGCAGTACTTC. It translates to CASTGGYEQYF. This chain connects TRBV30 to TRBJ2-7, with 9 bases identical to TRBD1. The junction had 1 base not matched to a gene; V was cut back by 7 bases and J by 3 bases. The CDR3 sequence is 11 residues long. Germline V gene data show CDR1 as GTSNPN and CDR2 as SVGIG (reference sequence).

CDR3 amino acids: CASSSTMMNTEAFF. CDR3 coding DNA: TGTGCCAGCAGTTCCACTATGATGAACACTGAAGCTTTCTTT. The J gene is TRBJ1-1, the V gene TRBV6-5; no firm D call. V was pared by 4 bases and J by 0 bases, with 9 bases between. Germline CDR1 reads MNHEY; CDR2 reads SVGAGI. The CDR3 sequence is 14 residues long.

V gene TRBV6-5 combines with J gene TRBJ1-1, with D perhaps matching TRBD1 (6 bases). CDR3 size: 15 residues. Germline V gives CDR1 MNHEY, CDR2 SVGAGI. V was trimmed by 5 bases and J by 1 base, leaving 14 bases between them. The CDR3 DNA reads TGTGCCAGCAGTCAGCCGGGACATGGGAACACTGAAGCTTTCTTT. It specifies CASSQPGHGNTEAFF.

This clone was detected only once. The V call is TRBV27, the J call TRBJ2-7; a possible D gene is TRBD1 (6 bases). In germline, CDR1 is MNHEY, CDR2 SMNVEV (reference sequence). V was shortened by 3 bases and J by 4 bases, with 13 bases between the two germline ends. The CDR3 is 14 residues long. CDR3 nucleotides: TGTGCCAGCAGTTTCGGGACACCCAAATACGAGCAGTACTTC. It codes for CASSFGTPKYEQYF.

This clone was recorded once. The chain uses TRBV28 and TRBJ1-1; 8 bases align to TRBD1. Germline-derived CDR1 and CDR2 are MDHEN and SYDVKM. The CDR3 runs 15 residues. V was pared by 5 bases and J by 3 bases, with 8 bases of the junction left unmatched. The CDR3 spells CASSIRTGWDTEAFF. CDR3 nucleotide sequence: TGTGCCAGCAGTATTCGGACAGGGTGGGACACTGAAGCTTTCTTT.

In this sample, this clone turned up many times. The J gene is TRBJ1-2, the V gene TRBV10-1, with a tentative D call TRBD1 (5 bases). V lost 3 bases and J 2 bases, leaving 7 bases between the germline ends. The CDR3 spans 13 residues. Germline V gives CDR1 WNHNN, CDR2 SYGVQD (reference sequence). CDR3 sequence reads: CASSESGNYGYTF. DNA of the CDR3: TGCGCCAGCAGTGAATCAGGGAACTATGGCTACACCTTC.

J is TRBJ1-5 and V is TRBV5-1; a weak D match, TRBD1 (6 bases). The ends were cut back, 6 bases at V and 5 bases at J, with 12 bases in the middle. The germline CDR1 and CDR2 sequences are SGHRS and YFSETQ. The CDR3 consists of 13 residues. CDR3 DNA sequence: TGCGCCAGCAAGCAGGGGAGGGATCAGCCCCAGCATTTT. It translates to CASKQGRDQPQHF.

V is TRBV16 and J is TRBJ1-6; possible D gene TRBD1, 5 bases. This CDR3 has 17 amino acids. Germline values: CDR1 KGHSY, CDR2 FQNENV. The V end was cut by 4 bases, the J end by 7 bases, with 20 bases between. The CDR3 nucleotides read TGTGCCAGCAGCCGGGCAATAGAGACAGTGAGGAATTCACCCCTCCACTTT. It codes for CASSRAIETVRNSPLHF.

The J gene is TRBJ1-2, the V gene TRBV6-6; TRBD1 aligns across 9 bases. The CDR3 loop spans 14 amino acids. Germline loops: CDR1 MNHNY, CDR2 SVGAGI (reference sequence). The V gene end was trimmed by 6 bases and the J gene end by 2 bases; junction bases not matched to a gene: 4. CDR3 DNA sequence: TGTGCCAGCAGGCTGGGACAGGGCAACTATGGCTACACCTTC. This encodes CASRLGQGNYGYTF.

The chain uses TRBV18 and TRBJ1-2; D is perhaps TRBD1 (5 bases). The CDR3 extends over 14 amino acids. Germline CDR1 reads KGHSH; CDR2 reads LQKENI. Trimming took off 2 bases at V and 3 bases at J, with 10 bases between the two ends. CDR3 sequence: CASSPEQAHYGYTF. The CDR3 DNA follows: TGTGCCAGCTCACCAGAACAGGCGCACTATGGCTACACCTTC.

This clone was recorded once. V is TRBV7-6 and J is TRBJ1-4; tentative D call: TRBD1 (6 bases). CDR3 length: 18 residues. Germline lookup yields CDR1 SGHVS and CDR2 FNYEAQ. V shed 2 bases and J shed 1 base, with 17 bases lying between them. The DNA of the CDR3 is TGTGCCAGCAGCTTACCAGGGGCGCGGGCGGTAACTAATGAAAAACTGTTTTTT. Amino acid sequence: CASSLPGARAVTNEKLFF.

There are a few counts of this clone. The CDR3 DNA reads TGCGCCAGCAGCTTGTTCGAAGAGACCCAGTACTTC. It codes for CASSLFEETQYF. This chain links TRBV5-1 with TRBJ2-5; unclear D gene. The CDR3 loop spans 12 amino acids. V lost 1 base and J 3 bases, leaving 4 bases between the germline ends. CDR1 is SGHRS and CDR2 is YFSETQ in the germline V gene.

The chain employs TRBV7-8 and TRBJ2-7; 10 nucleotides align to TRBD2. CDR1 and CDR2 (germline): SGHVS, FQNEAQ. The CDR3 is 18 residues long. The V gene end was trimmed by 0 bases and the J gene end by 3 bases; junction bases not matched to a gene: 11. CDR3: CASSLAVSLGTSVYEQYF. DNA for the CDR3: TGTGCCAGCAGCTTAGCTGTATCCCTCGGGACTAGCGTCTACGAGCAGTACTTC. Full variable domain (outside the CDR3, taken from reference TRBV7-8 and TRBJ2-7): GAGVSQSPRYKVAKRGQDVALRCDPISGHVSLFWYQQALGQGPEFLTYFQNEAQLDKSGLPSDRFFAERPEGSVSTLKIQRTQQEDSAVYLCASSLAVSLGTSVYEQYFGPGTRLTVT.

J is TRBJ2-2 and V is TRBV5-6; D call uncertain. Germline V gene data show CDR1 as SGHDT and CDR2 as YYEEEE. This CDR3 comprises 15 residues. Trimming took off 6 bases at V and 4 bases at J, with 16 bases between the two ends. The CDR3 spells CASTPEHQRTGELFF. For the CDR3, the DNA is TGTGCCAGCACCCCCGAACACCAACGCACCGGGGAGCTGTTTTTT. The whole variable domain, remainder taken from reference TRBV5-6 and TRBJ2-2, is DAGVTQSPTHLIKTRGQQVTLRCSPKSGHDTVSWYQQALGQGPQFIFQYYEEEERQRGNFPDRFSGHQFPNYSSELNVNALLLGDSALYLCASTPEHQRTGELFFGEGSRLTVL.

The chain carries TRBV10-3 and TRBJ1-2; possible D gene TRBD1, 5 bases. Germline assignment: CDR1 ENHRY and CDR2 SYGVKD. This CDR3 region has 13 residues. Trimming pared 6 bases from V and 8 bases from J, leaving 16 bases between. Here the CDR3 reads CAISPEGGDGYTF. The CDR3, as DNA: TGTGCCATCAGCCCCGAGGGAGGGGACGGCTACACCTTC.